This TCR beta chain appears in the sequencing data of a study of shared clonotypes between healthy human individuals. On the study more broadly: The donor pool was made up of a couple of women and a few men aged 18 to 49. Study-level results: Genetic and exposure-history diversity was limited by the small donor number.

CD45RO-negative CD8 cells positively selected for CCR7 made up the naive population, which excluded terminally differentiated effector memory CD45RA+ cells. How the authors handled the data: Junction-only sequences produced by ImmunoSEQ had no quality scores, so filtering differed. Method: immunoSEQ multiplex PCR; TCRdb's copy keeps in-frame clones and lacks some. V and J calls and clone size are given by that table; D and trimming were obtained from the DNA. The data hold about 2.1 million clones, with over 85% observed a single time. A word on this clone: Its antigen remains unidentified.

Looked up from germline, CDR1 is MDHEN and CDR2 is SYDVKM. There are 16 residues in the CDR3. V gave up 2 bases and J gave up 2 bases, with 10 bases separating them. The chain combines TRBV28 with TRBJ2-6; TRBD2 is a possible D gene (6 bases). Material for sequencing was naive CD8+ T cells from PBMCs. This receptor was taken from a man between 18 and 35 years old in good health. Some clones in this sample may be carry-over from other donors' samples. CDR3: CASSLEGGTGANVLTF. The CDR3 DNA sequence: TGTGCCAGCAGTTTAGAAGGAGGGACTGGGGCCAACGTCCTGACTTTC.